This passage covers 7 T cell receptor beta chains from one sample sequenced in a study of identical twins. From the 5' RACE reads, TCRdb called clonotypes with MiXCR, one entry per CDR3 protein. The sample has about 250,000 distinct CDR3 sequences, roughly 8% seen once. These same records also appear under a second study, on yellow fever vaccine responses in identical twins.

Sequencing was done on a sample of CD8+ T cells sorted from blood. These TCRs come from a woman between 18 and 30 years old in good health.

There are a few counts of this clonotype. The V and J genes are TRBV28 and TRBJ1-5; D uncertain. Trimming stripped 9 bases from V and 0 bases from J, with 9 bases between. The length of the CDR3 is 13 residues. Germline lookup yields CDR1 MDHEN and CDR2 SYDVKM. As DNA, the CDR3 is TGTGCCAGTAGCGTATATAGCAATCAGCCCCAGCATTTT. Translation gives CASSVYSNQPQHF. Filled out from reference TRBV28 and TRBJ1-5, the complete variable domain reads DVKVTQSSRYLVKRTGEKVFLECVQDMDHENMFWYRQDPGLGLRLIYFSYDVKMKEKGDIPEGYSVSREKKERFSLILESASTNQTSMYLCASSVYSNQPQHFGDGTRLSIL.

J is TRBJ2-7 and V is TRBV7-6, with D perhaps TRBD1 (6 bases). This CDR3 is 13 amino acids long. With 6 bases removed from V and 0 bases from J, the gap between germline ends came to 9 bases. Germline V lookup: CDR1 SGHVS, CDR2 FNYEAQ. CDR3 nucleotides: TGTGCCAGCAGTCGGACAGACTCCTACGAGCAGTACTTC. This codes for CASSRTDSYEQYF.

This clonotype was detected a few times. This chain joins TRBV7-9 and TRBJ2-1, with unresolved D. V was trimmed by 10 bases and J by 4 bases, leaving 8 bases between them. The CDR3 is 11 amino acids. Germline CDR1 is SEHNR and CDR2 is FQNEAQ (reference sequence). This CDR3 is CATAQYNEQFF. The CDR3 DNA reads TGTGCCACGGCACAGTACAATGAGCAGTTCTTC.

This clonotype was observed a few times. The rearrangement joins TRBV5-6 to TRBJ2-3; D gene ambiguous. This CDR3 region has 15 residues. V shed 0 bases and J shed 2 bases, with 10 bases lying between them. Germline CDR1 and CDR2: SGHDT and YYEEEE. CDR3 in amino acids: CASSLVSASTDTQYF. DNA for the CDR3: TGTGCCAGCAGCTTGGTGTCAGCCTCCACAGATACGCAGTATTTT.

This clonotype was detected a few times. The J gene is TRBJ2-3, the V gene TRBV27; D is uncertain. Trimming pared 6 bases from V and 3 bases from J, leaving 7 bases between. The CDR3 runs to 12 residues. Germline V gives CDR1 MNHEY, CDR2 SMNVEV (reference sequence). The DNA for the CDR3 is TGTGCCAGCAGATTGGGAACAGATACGCAGTATTTT. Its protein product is CASRLGTDTQYF.

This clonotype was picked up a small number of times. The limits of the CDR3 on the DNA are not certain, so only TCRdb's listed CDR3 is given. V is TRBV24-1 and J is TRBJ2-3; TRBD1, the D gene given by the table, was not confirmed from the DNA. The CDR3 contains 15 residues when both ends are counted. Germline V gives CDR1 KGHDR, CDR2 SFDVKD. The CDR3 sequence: CATSDLERDADTQYF.

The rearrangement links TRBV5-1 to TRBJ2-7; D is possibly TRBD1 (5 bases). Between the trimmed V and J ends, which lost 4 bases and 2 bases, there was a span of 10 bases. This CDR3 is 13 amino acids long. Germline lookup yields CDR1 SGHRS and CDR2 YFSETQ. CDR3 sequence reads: CASSPMGPYEQYF. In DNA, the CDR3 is TGCGCCAGCAGCCCCATGGGGCCCTACGAGCAGTACTTC.